The 28 T cell receptor beta chains given below trace back to one sample, sequenced in a study of shared clonotypes between healthy human individuals (dated by TCRdb to the early 2020s). The library was made by the immunoSEQ multiplex PCR assay. Drawn from immuneACCESS, this table holds only the in-frame rearrangements with V and J called that TCRdb kept. Clones are partly lost; checked studies trace under half to an unresolved V gene and leave the rest unexplained. A total of over 850,000 clones appear in this sample, approximately 80% of them only once. The ten largest clones take up 0.5% to 0.6% of the sample. The sequencing input was memory CD4+ T cells from PBMCs. In the paper's terms, the cell subset or site label means: CD45RA-negative fraction. The receptors were gathered from a man aged 18 to 29 in good health. Some clones in this sample may be carry-over from other donors' samples.

Notes on this clone: The sample carries other DNA sequences with the same CDR3. This chain joins TRBV6-5 and TRBJ2-7; 10 bases fit TRBD1. Germline V gene data show CDR1 as MNHEY and CDR2 as SVGAGI. The CDR3 consists of 15 residues. V shed 0 bases, J shed 3 bases, and the junction held 2 bases outside the gene matches. CDR3 amino acids: CASSYSRTGGYEQYF. CDR3 sequence (DNA): TGTGCCAGCAGTTACTCTCGGACAGGGGGCTACGAGCAGTACTTC.

This clone came up once. This chain joins TRBV19 and TRBJ2-2; no definite D call. Germline CDR1 is LNHDA and CDR2 is SQIVND (reference sequence). Trimming stripped 7 bases from V and 6 bases from J, with 15 bases between. There are 14 residues in the CDR3. CDR3 sequence: CASTTRALAGELFF. The CDR3 DNA reads TGTGCCAGTACCACCCGGGCCCTCGCCGGGGAGCTGTTTTTT.

V is TRBV7-2 and J is TRBJ2-3; D tentatively fits TRBD1 or TRBD2 (5 bases each). Trimming took off 5 bases at V and 0 bases at J, with 18 bases between the two ends. The germline gives CDR1 SGHTA, CDR2 FQGNSA. CDR3 size: 17 residues. In nucleotides, the CDR3 is TGTGCCAGCAGCCTTAGGCCCCGGGGCCCAAGCACAGATACGCAGTATTTT. This gives the protein CASSLRPRGPSTDTQYF.

The table lists this clone with a few counts. The CDR3 is CASSSPSGSVGEKLFF. The CDR3 nucleotides read TGTGCCAGCAGTTCTCCTTCAGGCTCCGTGGGTGAAAAACTGTTTTTT. The V and J genes are TRBV28 and TRBJ1-4, with D hard to call. This CDR3 has 16 residues. V was shortened by 4 bases and J by 7 bases, with 19 bases between the two germline ends. Germline assignment: CDR1 MDHEN and CDR2 SYDVKM.

The rearrangement links TRBV7-3 to TRBJ2-1; 7 nucleotides line up with TRBD2. The V and J ends lost 1 base and 5 bases, in that order; junction bases with no gene match: 5. This CDR3 spans 15 amino acids. Per germline, CDR1 SGHTA and CDR2 FQGTGA. The CDR3, as DNA: TGTGCCAGCAGCTTAATTAGCGGGCCCAACAATGAGCAGTTCTTC. This encodes CASSLISGPNNEQFF. Variable domain in full (rest from reference TRBV7-3 and TRBJ2-1): GAGVSQTPSNKVTEKGKYVELRCDPISGHTALYWYRQSLGQGPEFLIYFQGTGAADDSGLPNDRFFAVRPEGSVSTLKIQRTERGDSAVYLCASSLISGPNNEQFFGPGTRLTVL.

This clone came up once. This rearrangement joins TRBV28 to TRBJ2-7; the match to TRBD2 covers 12 bases. The V gene's germline CDR1 is MDHEN and CDR2 SYDVKM. This CDR3 has 13 amino acids. Trimming removed 2 bases from V and 12 bases from J; junction bases left unmatched: 5. The CDR3 DNA reads as TGTGCCAGCAGTTTAGGACTAGCGGGATCTCGGTACTTC. It specifies CASSLGLAGSRYF.

This clone was counted once. This chain connects TRBV18 to TRBJ1-1, with D unresolved. There are 13 residues in the CDR3. Trimming left V 5 bases short and J 3 bases short, with 10 bases between. Germline V lookup: CDR1 KGHSH, CDR2 LQKENI. CDR3 region: CASSEARDTEAFF. As DNA, the CDR3 is TGTGCCAGCTCAGAAGCGCGGGACACTGAAGCTTTCTTT. The complete variable domain, with remaining parts taken from reference TRBV18 and TRBJ1-1, reads NAGVMQNPRHLVRRRGQEARLRCSPMKGHSHVYWYRQLPEEGLKFMVYLQKENIIDESGMPKERFSAEFPKEGPSILRIQQVVRGDSAAYFCASSEARDTEAFFGQGTRLTVV.

V is TRBV11-2 and J is TRBJ1-4, with 7 positions matching TRBD1. CDR1 and CDR2 from the germline V gene are SGHAT and FQNNGV. The CDR3 extends over 14 amino acids. V gave up 5 bases and J gave up 8 bases; unmatched junction bases: 8. The CDR3 DNA reads TGTGCCAGCAGCCGGGGGGGACAGCGCGAAAAACTGTTTTTT. This sequence encodes CASSRGGQREKLFF.

This clone was detected ten times or more. The chain carries TRBV7-9 and TRBJ1-1, with D possibly TRBD1 on 5 matching bases. Germline V gene data show CDR1 as SEHNR and CDR2 as FQNEAQ (reference sequence). The germline V and J ends were trimmed by 3 bases and 2 bases, with 16 bases remaining between them. This CDR3 comprises 16 residues. The DNA for the CDR3 is TGTGCCAGCAGCTTTGAGGCAGGGTGGGGAAACACTGAAGCTTTCTTT. It encodes CASSFEAGWGNTEAFF.

This clone was picked up one time. V gene TRBV6-6 combines with J gene TRBJ2-1; the D call may be TRBD1 or TRBD2 (5 bases each). CDR1 is MNHNY and CDR2 is SVGAGI in the germline V gene (reference sequence). The CDR3 covers 15 residues. Trimming removed 2 bases from V and 5 bases from J, with 13 bases in between. CDR3 residues: CASSYGSSRDNEQFF. As DNA, the CDR3 is TGTGCCAGCAGTTACGGGTCTAGCAGGGACAATGAGCAGTTCTTC.

With regard to this clone: The sample holds other DNA sequences that translate to the same CDR3. V is TRBV5-1 and J is TRBJ2-3; 8 positions match TRBD2. This CDR3 is built from 14 residues. Germline V lookup: CDR1 SGHRS, CDR2 YFSETQ. Losses at the gene ends were 4 bases for V and 1 base for J; bases not matched to a gene: 2. This chain's CDR3 is CASSTGGGTDTQYF. The DNA of the CDR3 is TGCGCCAGCAGCACGGGAGGGGGCACAGATACGCAGTATTTT.

With respect to this clone: Only one base separates this from a far larger clonotype, so it likely reflects a read error. The chain joins TRBV11-3 to TRBJ2-2; D could derive from TRBD1 or TRBD2 (5 bases each). Germline V gene data show CDR1 as SGHNT and CDR2 as YENEEA. V lost 0 bases and J lost 7, with 6 bases in between. The CDR3 spans 13 residues. The CDR3 is CASSLDGGGELFF. The CDR3 DNA is TGTGCCAGCAGCTTAGATGGGGGCGGGGAGCTGTTTTTT.

The table lists this clone with a few counts. Within the sample, other DNA sequences also encode this same CDR3. The chain carries TRBV7-3 and TRBJ2-3; D tentatively fits TRBD1 or TRBD2 (5 bases each). V lost 5 bases, J lost 2 bases, and 11 bases lay in between. This CDR3 has 14 residues. Looked up from germline, CDR1 is SGHTA and CDR2 is FQGTGA. CDR3 amino acids: CASSPTGTTDTQYF. CDR3 nucleotide sequence: TGTGCCAGCAGCCCGACCGGGACCACAGATACGCAGTATTTT.

As to this clone: This may come from a read error, since a much larger clone is one base off. The genes are TRBV11-3 and TRBJ2-1; D is ambiguous. Trimming left V 0 bases short and J 5 bases short, with 5 bases between. Germline lookup yields CDR1 SGHNT and CDR2 YENEEA. The CDR3 length is 13 residues. CDR3 loop: CASSLDQNNEQFF. The CDR3 DNA follows: TGTGCCAGCAGCTTAGATCAGAACAATGAGCAGTTCTTC.

The chain has TRBV10-1 and TRBJ2-7; D may be TRBD1 or TRBD2 (5 bases each). V gave up 2 bases and J gave up 6 bases, with 8 bases separating them. The CDR3 is 12 residues long. Per germline, CDR1 WNHNN and CDR2 SYGVQD (reference sequence). The CDR3 loop reads CASSETRGEQYF. The CDR3 DNA is TGCGCCAGCAGTGAGACTAGGGGCGAGCAGTACTTC.

The gene calls are TRBV30 and TRBJ2-5; 15 bases agree with TRBD2. V gave up 2 bases and J gave up 3 bases; unmatched junction bases: 7. CDR1 is GTSNPN, CDR2 SVGIG, per germline (reference sequence). This CDR3 comprises 17 residues. CDR3 DNA sequence: TGTGCCTGGAGTCACGGACTAGCGGGAGGGCAAGAAGAGACCCAGTACTTC. It specifies CAWSHGLAGGQEETQYF.

The gene calls are TRBV28 and TRBJ2-2; D ambiguous. Germline CDR1 and CDR2: MDHEN and SYDVKM. The germline V and J ends were trimmed by 7 bases and 6 bases, with 9 bases remaining between them. The length of the CDR3 is 12 residues. The CDR3 is CASKPGAGELFF. Written as DNA, the CDR3 is TGTGCCAGCAAGCCAGGAGCCGGGGAGCTGTTTTTT.

The chain couples TRBV15 to TRBJ2-7; TRBD2 matches 8 bases. This CDR3 has 16 amino acids. Trimming took 1 base from V and 7 from J; bases not matched to a gene: 12. Germline V lookup: CDR1 LNHNV, CDR2 YYDKDF (reference sequence). The CDR3 region is CATSRGASTGGWEQYF. The CDR3 region has the DNA TGTGCCACCAGCAGAGGGGCCTCCACGGGAGGGTGGGAGCAGTACTTC.

This chain joins TRBV5-1 and TRBJ2-2; 9 nucleotides match TRBD1. CDR1 and CDR2 (germline): SGHRS, YFSETQ. The V and J ends lost 2 bases and 6 bases, in that order; junction bases with no gene match: 5. This CDR3 comprises 15 residues. The CDR3 loop reads CASSFATGGPGELFF. CDR3 in DNA: TGCGCCAGCAGCTTTGCGACAGGGGGTCCCGGGGAGCTGTTTTTT.

The chain carries TRBV5-1 and TRBJ1-4; TRBD1 matches at 7 bases. The CDR3 has 14 amino acids. Germline lookup yields CDR1 SGHRS and CDR2 YFSETQ. The V and J ends lost 4 bases and 9 bases, in that order; junction bases with no gene match: 9. DNA of the CDR3: TGCGCCAGCAGCCCAGGGGGGAGCGGGCAAAAACTGTTTTTT. This codes for CASSPGGSGQKLFF.

This clone showed up just a few times. The chain has TRBV28 and TRBJ2-7, with D hard to call. This CDR3 contains 15 residues. Germline assignment: CDR1 MDHEN and CDR2 SYDVKM. Trimming took 6 bases from V and 2 from J, leaving 17 bases between them. The DNA of the CDR3 is TGTGCCAGCAGCCCTAACTATCAGGTTACCTACGAGCAGTACTTC. This translates into CASSPNYQVTYEQYF. The full variable domain, its missing parts supplied by reference TRBV28 and TRBJ2-7, is DVKVTQSSRYLVKRTGEKVFLECVQDMDHENMFWYRQDPGLGLRLIYFSYDVKMKEKGDIPEGYSVSREKKERFSLILESASTNQTSMYLCASSPNYQVTYEQYFGPGTRLTVT.

V usage is TRBV29-1 and J usage is TRBJ1-4; 7 nucleotides match TRBD1. Germline trimming cut 0 bases from V and 12 bases from J; bases unmatched to any gene: 1. The CDR3 is 11 residues long. The germline CDR1 and CDR2 sequences are SQVTM and ANQGSEA. The DNA of the CDR3 is TGCAGCGTTGAAGATACAGGGGAACTGTTTTTT. It encodes CSVEDTGELFF.

CDR3 sequence (DNA): TGTGCCAGCAGCTTGGGGTACGGCCCCCTGATGCGGCGCGGCTACACCTTC. It yields the protein CASSLGYGPLMRRGYTF. The chain has TRBV5-4 and TRBJ1-2; D remains ambiguous. The germline V gene encodes CDR1 SGHNT and CDR2 YYREEE (reference sequence). This CDR3 is built from 17 residues. Trimming stripped 0 bases from V and 8 bases from J, with 23 bases between.

To note about this clone: A read error may account for a junction end that differs from germline. J is TRBJ1-2 and V is TRBV11-3, with D unresolved. The germline CDR1 and CDR2 sequences are SGHNT and YENEEA. The CDR3 is 19 residues long. CDR3 in DNA: TGTGCCAGAAGCTTAGATGGCCGAAAGAGGCTCCTCGGGAACTATGGCTACACCTTC. Protein product: CARSLDGRKRLLGNYGYTF.

This clone was counted once. The chain joins TRBV7-3 to TRBJ2-3, with D possibly matching TRBD2 (6 bases). Germline CDR1 SGHTA, CDR2 FQGTGA. This CDR3 contains 15 residues. Trimming left V 2 bases short and J 4 bases short, with 13 bases between. CDR3 region: CASSLGGGDSDTQYF. The CDR3 DNA follows: TGTGCCAGCAGCTTAGGCGGTGGGGACTCAGATACGCAGTATTTT.

This rearrangement joins TRBV27 to TRBJ2-5; the match to TRBD2 covers 15 bases. V gave up 6 bases and J gave up 5 bases; unmatched junction bases: 7. The CDR3 is 16 amino acids. Per germline, CDR1 MNHEY and CDR2 SMNVEV (reference sequence). For the CDR3, the DNA is TGTGCCAGCAGCCCGGGACTAGCGGGAGGAGGTGAGACCCAGTACTTC. Amino acid sequence: CASSPGLAGGGETQYF.

The chain couples TRBV5-1 to TRBJ1-4; D is unresolved. Germline V gene lookup returns CDR1 SGHRS and CDR2 YFSETQ. The CDR3 is made up of 14 amino acids. The V gene lost 0 bases and the J gene lost 4 bases, with 7 bases spanning the gap. The CDR3 coding sequence is TGCGCCAGCAGCTTGGGACGGCTTAATGAAAAACTGTTTTTT. This sequence encodes CASSLGRLNEKLFF.

The gene calls are TRBV28 and TRBJ1-2, with no clear D. The V end lost 5 bases, the J end lost 4 bases, and 14 bases lay between the germline ends. The CDR3 spans 14 residues. Germline V gene lookup returns CDR1 MDHEN and CDR2 SYDVKM. This CDR3 reads CASSPPAHFYGYTF. DNA for the CDR3: TGTGCCAGCAGTCCGCCAGCACACTTCTATGGCTACACCTTC.